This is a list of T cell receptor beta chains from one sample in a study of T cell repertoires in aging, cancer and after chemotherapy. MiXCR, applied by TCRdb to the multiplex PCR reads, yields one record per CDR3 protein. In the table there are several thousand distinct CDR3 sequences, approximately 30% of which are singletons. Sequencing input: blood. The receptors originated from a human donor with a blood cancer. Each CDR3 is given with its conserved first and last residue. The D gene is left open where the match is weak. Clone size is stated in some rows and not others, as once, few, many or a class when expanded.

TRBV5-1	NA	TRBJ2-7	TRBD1	CASRGGQGGSYEQYF	TGCGCCAGCAGGGGCGGACAGGGGGGGTCCTACGAGCAGTACTTC
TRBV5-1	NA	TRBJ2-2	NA	CARSLSSDLVGNTGELFF	TGCGCCAGAAGCCTATCTTCCGACTTAGTGGGGAACACCGGGGAGCTGTTTTTT
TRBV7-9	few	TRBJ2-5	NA	CASSLNSLTGDQYF	TGTGCCAGCAGCTTAAACAGCCTCACCGGGGACCAGTACTTC
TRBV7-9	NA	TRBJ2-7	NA	CASSLVRTYEQYF	TGTGCCAGCAGCTTAGTCAGGACCTACGAGCAGTACTTC
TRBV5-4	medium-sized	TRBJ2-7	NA	CASSSEAMSYEQYF	TGTGCCAGCAGCTCGGAGGCCATGTCCTACGAGCAGTACTTC
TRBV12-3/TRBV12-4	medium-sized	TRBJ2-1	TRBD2	CASSRTRGFSYNEQFF	TGTGCCAGCAGTAGGACTAGGGGATTTTCCTACAATGAGCAGTTCTTC
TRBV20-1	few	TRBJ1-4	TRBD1	CSATEGQGTEKLFF	TGCAGTGCTACCGAGGGACAGGGGACGGAAAAACTGTTTTTT
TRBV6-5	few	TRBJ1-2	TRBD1	CASRRQGAYGYTF	TGTGCCAGCAGAAGACAGGGGGCCTATGGCTACACCTTC
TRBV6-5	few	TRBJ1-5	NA	CASSNRELGQPQHF	TGTGCCAGCAGTAACAGGGAGTTAGGCCAGCCCCAGCATTTT
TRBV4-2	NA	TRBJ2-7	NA	CASSQDLATQGSYEQYF	TGTGCCAGCAGCCAAGATCTGGCCACACAGGGTAGTTACGAGCAGTACTTC
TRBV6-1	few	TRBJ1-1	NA	CASSIDSENTEAFF	TGTGCCAGCAGTATTGACAGTGAGAACACTGAAGCTTTCTTT
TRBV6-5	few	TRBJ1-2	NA	CASSEGHTRRYGYTF	TGTGCCAGCAGTGAGGGTCACACCCGCCGGTATGGCTACACCTTC
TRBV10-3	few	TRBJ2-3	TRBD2	CAISESSGGAKDTQYF	TGTGCCATCAGTGAGTCGAGCGGGGGGGCGAAAGATACGCAGTATTTT
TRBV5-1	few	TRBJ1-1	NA	CASSLGVGTEAFF	TGCGCCAGCAGCTTGGGGGTGGGCACTGAAGCTTTCTTT
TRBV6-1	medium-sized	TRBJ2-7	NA	CASSWTPSSYEQYF	TGTGCCAGCTCATGGACACCGAGCTCCTACGAGCAGTACTTC
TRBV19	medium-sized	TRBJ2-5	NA	CASSTGSQETQYF	TGTGCCAGTAGTACAGGTTCCCAAGAGACCCAGTACTTC
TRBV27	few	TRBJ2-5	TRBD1	CASSPLGRGRETQYF	TGTGCCAGCAGCCCCCTGGGCAGGGGGCGAGAGACCCAGTACTTC
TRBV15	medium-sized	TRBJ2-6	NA	CATSRDNSGANVLTF	TGTGCCACCAGCAGAGACAACTCTGGGGCCAACGTCCTGACTTTC
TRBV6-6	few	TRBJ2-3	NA	CASSTPSLGETDTQYF	TGTGCCAGCAGTACTCCATCTCTAGGGGAAACAGATACGCAGTATTTT
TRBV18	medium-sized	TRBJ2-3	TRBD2	CASSVQAGGTDTQYF	TGTGCCAGCTCCGTTCAAGCGGGGGGGACAGATACGCAGTATTTT
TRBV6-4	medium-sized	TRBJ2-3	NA	CASSDSGSTDTQYF	TGTGCCAGCAGTGACAGTGGAAGCACAGATACGCAGTATTTT
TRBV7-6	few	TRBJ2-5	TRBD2	CASSLGSGGPGETQYF	TGTGCCAGCAGCTTAGGTAGCGGGGGGCCAGGGGAGACCCAGTACTTC
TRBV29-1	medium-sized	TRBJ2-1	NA	CSVEDPNRVTSNEQFF	TGCAGCGTTGAAGACCCGAACAGGGTGACATCCAATGAGCAGTTCTTC
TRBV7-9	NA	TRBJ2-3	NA	CASSLYGGITDTQYF	TGTGCCAGCAGCTTATATGGGGGGATCACAGATACGCAGTATTTT
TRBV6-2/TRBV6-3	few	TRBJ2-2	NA	CASSYHRTGELFF	TGTGCCAGCAGTTATCACCGAACCGGGGAGCTGTTTTTT
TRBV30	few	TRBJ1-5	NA	CAWSTGLRRQPQHF	TGTGCCTGGAGTACAGGGTTGCGAAGACAGCCCCAGCATTTT
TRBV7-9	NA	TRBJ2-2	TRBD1	CASSHKGTGHTGELFF	TGTGCCAGCAGCCATAAAGGGACAGGGCACACCGGGGAGCTGTTTTTT
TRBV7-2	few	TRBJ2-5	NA	CASSPSPGYQETQYF	TGTGCCAGCAGCCCTAGCCCCGGGTACCAAGAGACCCAGTACTTC
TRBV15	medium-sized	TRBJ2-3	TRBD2	CATSPRLADTKYTQYF	TGTGCCACCAGCCCGAGACTAGCGGATACGAAGTATACGCAGTATTTT
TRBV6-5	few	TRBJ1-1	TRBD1	CASVSTGPTEAFF	TGTGCCAGCGTTTCGACAGGGCCCACTGAAGCTTTCTTT
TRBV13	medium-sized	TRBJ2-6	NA	CATKEGGSGANVLTF	TGTGCCACTAAGGAGGGGGGCTCTGGGGCCAACGTCCTGACTTTC
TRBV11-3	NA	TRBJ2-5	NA	CASSLNFGETQYF	TGTGCCAGCAGCTTAAACTTTGGGGAGACCCAGTACTTC
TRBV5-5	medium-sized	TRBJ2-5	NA	CASSWGLTKSHQETQYF	TGTGCCAGCAGCTGGGGTCTCACTAAATCCCACCAGGAGACCCAGTACTTC
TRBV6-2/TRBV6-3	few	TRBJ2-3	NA	CASSRDERDTQYF	TGTGCCAGCAGTCGGGACGAGAGGGATACGCAGTATTTT
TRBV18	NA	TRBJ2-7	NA	CASSPSKSPRGPYEQYF	TGTGCCAGCTCACCATCGAAGTCTCCACGGGGGCCCTACGAGCAGTACTTC
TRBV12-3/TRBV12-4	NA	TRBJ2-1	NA	CASSLGPYRQGYNEQFF	TGTGCCAGCAGTTTGGGGCCCTATCGGCAGGGGTACAATGAGCAGTTCTTC
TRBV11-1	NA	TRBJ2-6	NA	CASSFFPGANVLTF	TGTGCCAGCAGCTTCTTCCCTGGGGCCAACGTCCTGACTTTC
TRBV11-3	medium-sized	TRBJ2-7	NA	CASSLAYEQYF	TGTGCCAGCAGCTTAGCCTACGAGCAGTACTTC
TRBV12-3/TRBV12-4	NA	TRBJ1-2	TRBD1	CASNDGTGDGYTF	TGTGCCAGCAATGACGGGACAGGAGATGGCTACACCTTC
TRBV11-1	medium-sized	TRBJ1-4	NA	CASSQRTRGAFGKLFF	TGTGCCAGCAGCCAGCGAACCCGGGGCGCATTCGGAAAACTGTTTTTT
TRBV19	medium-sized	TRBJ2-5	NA	CASSIEGETQYF	TGTGCCAGTAGTATAGAGGGAGAGACCCAGTACTTC
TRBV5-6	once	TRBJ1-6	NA	CASSPPGRVNSPLHF	TGTGCCAGCAGCCCGCCGGGACGGGTGAATTCACCCCTCCACTTT
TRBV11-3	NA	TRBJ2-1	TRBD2	CASSVTGTSGGAAQFF	TGTGCCAGCAGCGTTACCGGGACTAGCGGGGGGGCTGCGCAGTTCTTC
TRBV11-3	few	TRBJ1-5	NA	CASSQMGGSNQPQHF	TGTGCCAGCAGCCAAATGGGGGGAAGCAATCAGCCCCAGCATTTT
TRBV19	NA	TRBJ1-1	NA	CASRKIENTEAFF	TGTGCCAGTAGGAAAATAGAGAACACTGAAGCTTTCTTT
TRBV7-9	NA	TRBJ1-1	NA	CASSSVGRENTEAFF	TGTGCCAGCAGCTCTGTCGGACGGGAGAACACTGAAGCTTTCTTT
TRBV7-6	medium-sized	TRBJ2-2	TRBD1	CASSLGQGATTGELFF	TGTGCCAGCAGCTTGGGACAGGGGGCGACCACCGGGGAGCTGTTTTTT
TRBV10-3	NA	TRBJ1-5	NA	CAISETNQPQHF	TGTGCCATCAGTGAGACCAATCAGCCCCAGCATTTT
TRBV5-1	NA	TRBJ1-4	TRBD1	CASSYQGAEEKLFF	TGCGCCAGCAGCTACCAGGGGGCGGAAGAAAAACTGTTTTTT
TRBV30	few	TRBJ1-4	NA	CACIKGVLREKLFF	TGTGCCTGCATTAAGGGGGTGTTGAGGGAAAAACTGTTTTTT